Presented here are 19 T cell receptor beta chains from one specimen sequenced in a study of T cells in women clearing cervical HPV infection. The repertoire was sequenced with immunoSEQ multiplex PCR; TCRdb's copy has only in-frame clones and lacks some. Found here are roughly 30,000 clones; the top ten clones hold approximately 8.4%. Input material: blood buffy coat. These receptors all stem from a woman aged 18 to 75 with a cervical HPV16 infection that either progressed to CIN3+ or cleared (not recorded which).

A note on this clone: Read data end 3 residues before the CDR3 end; the end is taken from the germline J gene. This chain links TRBV7-9 with TRBJ2-4; TRBD1 agrees at 8 bases. Per the germline V gene, CDR1 is SEHNR and CDR2 is FQNEAQ (reference sequence). The CDR3 is made up of 15 amino acids. CDR3 bases read: TGTGCCAGCAGCTCATCAGGGGGCGCGGGCTATGGT. It encodes CASSSSGGAGYG. The entire CDR3 reads CASSSSGGAGYGQYF.

On this clone itself: The sequenced fragment ends 3 residues before the CDR3 boundary, so the rest is inferred from the germline J gene. The gene calls are TRBV5-1 and TRBJ2-5, with TRBD1 matching 10 bases. The CDR3 contains 14 residues. In germline, CDR1 is SGHRS, CDR2 YFSETQ. The V gene end was trimmed by 3 bases and the J gene end by 7 bases; junction bases not matched to a gene: 6. The CDR3 DNA, read in part, is TGCGCCAGCAGCTACGGGACAGGGGAAGGGACC. This translates into CASSYGTGEGT. The whole CDR3 sequence is CASSYGTGEGTQYF. The full variable domain, completed using reference TRBV5-1 and TRBJ2-5, is KAGVTQTPRYLIKTRGQQVTLSCSPISGHRSVSWYQQTPGQGLQFLFEYFSETQRNKGNFPGRFSGRQFSNSRSEMNVSTLELGDSALYLCASSYGTGEGTQYFGPGTRLLVL.

Points on this clone: The read ends 3 residues shy of where the CDR3 ends; the end is completed using the germline J gene. The chain uses TRBV7-9 and TRBJ1-2, with D unresolved. V was cut by 7 bases and J by 4 bases, with 13 bases left in between. Germline V CDR1 and CDR2: SEHNR, FQNEAQ (reference sequence). The CDR3 is made up of 13 amino acids. The DNA read from the CDR3 is TGTGCCAGCACCTCGGAGGGTAGCTATGGC. This encodes CASTSEGSYG. The CDR3 as a whole reads CASTSEGSYGYTF.

Remarks on this clone: Read sequence stops 3 residues before the CDR3 end, and the germline J gene provides the missing end. The chain couples TRBV19 to TRBJ2-3, with 7 bases that match TRBD1. The germline gives CDR1 LNHDA, CDR2 SQIVND (reference sequence). This CDR3 has 16 amino acids. The CDR3 bases that were read are TGTGCCAGTAGTAGACAGGGTGAATATAGCAATCAGCCG. It encodes CASSRQGEYSNQP. The entire CDR3 reads CASSRQGEYSNQPQYF. Full variable domain (outside the CDR3, taken from reference TRBV19 and TRBJ2-3): DGGITQSPKYLFRKEGQNVTLSCEQNLNHDAMYWYRQDPGQGLRLIYYSQIVNDFQKGDIAEGYSVSREKKESFPLTVTSAQKNPTAFYLCASSRQGEYSNQPQYFGPGTRLTVL.

Concerning this clone: The read finishes 3 residues shy of the CDR3 end, and the germline J gene is used to complete it. The rearrangement links TRBV7-2 to TRBJ1-6; D is unresolved. Trimming left V 2 bases short and J 4 bases short, with 6 bases between. Per the germline V gene, CDR1 is SGHTA and CDR2 is FQGNSA. This CDR3 comprises 14 residues. CDR3 protein: CASSLQGYNSPLHF. CDR3 DNA (partial): TGTGCCAGCAGCTTACAAGGGTATAATTCACCC.

Notes on this clone: The CDR3 end falls 3 residues outside the read, so it is completed with the germline J gene. The chain links TRBV6-2 or TRBV6-3 to TRBJ2-7; 7 bases are shared with TRBD1. V dropped 10 bases and J dropped 3; count of bases not matched to a gene: 6. The CDR3 loop spans 12 amino acids. Germline CDR1 is MNHEY and CDR2 is SVGEGT. CDR3 amino acids: CATYGQVYEQYF. CDR3 bases read: TGTGCCACCTACGGACAGGTCTACGAG.

Of note for this clone: The read gets to within 3 residues of the CDR3 end, and the germline J gene fills in the rest. This sequence joins TRBV2 and TRBJ2-7; a possible D gene is TRBD1 (6 bases). There are 13 residues in the CDR3. V gave up 7 bases and J gave up 3 bases, with 13 bases separating them. Germline assignment: CDR1 SNHLY and CDR2 FYNNEI. The sequenced part of the CDR3 DNA is TGTGCCAGCAAGGTGGACAGTCTCTACGAG. Translation gives CASKVDSLYE. The entire CDR3 sequence reads CASKVDSLYEQYF.

With respect to this clone: Sequencing ends 3 residues short of the CDR3 end; the germline J gene provides the rest. V is TRBV7-3 and J is TRBJ1-2, with D possibly TRBD1 on 6 matching bases. CDR3 length: 15 amino acids. The germline gives CDR1 SGHTA, CDR2 FQGTGA. Incomplete CDR3 DNA: TGTGCCAGCAGCCCCCGGGACACAGTCTCCTACGAC. Translation: CASSPRDTVSYD. In full, the CDR3 is CASSPRDTVSYDYTF.

The CDR3 bases that were read are TGTGCCAGTACCACGGGCAGGGGGCGGAATCAGCCC. Translation: CASTTGRGRNQP. The full CDR3 sequence reads CASTTGRGRNQPQHF. The chain couples TRBV19 to TRBJ1-5, with TRBD1 identical over 8 bases. From the germline J gene comes the end of the CDR3, since the read stops 3 residues before it. J was trimmed by 4 bases and V by 7 bases; bases with no gene match: 9. The CDR3 has 15 amino acids. CDR1 and CDR2 (germline): LNHDA, SQIVND (reference sequence).

Concerning this clone: The read finishes 3 residues shy of the CDR3 end, and the germline J gene is used to complete it. The J gene is TRBJ1-1, the V gene TRBV20-1; the match to TRBD1 covers 8 bases. V lost 5 bases, J lost 3 bases, and 14 bases stayed unmatched. The CDR3 sequence is 16 residues long. CDR1 and CDR2 (germline): DFQATT, SNEGSKA (reference sequence). CDR3 DNA, as far as it was read: TGCAGTGCTGGATCCCACGGGGACAGGCCCCACACTGAA. As protein: CSAGSHGDRPHTE. The complete CDR3 reads CSAGSHGDRPHTEAFF.

As regards this clone: The CDR3 goes on 3 residues after the read ends, and that part is filled in from the germline J gene. The rearrangement uses TRBV9 and TRBJ1-2; 8 bases fit TRBD1. J gave up 7 bases and V 4 bases, and 12 bases lay outside the gene matches. CDR1 and CDR2 from the germline V gene are SGDLS and YYNGEE. The CDR3 length is 15 residues. The sequenced CDR3 bases are TGTGCCAGCAGCAAAGAGGGGGGCAGGGGGCTTGGC. This encodes CASSKEGGRGLG. The whole CDR3 reads CASSKEGGRGLGYTF.

As for this clone: One end of the junction does not line up with germline, which may come from a read error. The read terminates 3 residues ahead of where the CDR3 ends, so the germline J gene completes it. This CDR3 is also generated by other DNA sequences in the sample. The chain employs TRBV7-2 and TRBJ1-2; TRBD1 agrees at 9 bases. CDR1 and CDR2 from the germline V gene are SGHTA and FQGNSA. The CDR3 loop spans 15 amino acids. CDR3 in amino acids: CASSPGQGLGYGYTF. Incomplete CDR3 DNA: TGTGCCAGCAGCCCAGGACAGGGGCTTGGTTATGGA.

A note on this clone: The CDR3 extends 3 residues past the end of the read, so its final part is completed from the germline J gene. The chain carries TRBV30 and TRBJ1-1; no clear D. Germline loops: CDR1 GTSNPN, CDR2 SVGIG (reference sequence). This CDR3 has 12 amino acids. V lost 3 bases to trimming and J lost 0 bases, with 5 bases between them. The CDR3 reads CAWRLMNTEAFF. The sequenced part of the CDR3 DNA is TGTGCCTGGAGACTCATGAACACTGAA.

With regard to this clone: The read gets to within 3 residues of the CDR3 end, and the germline J gene fills in the rest. The chain links TRBV7-9 to TRBJ2-1; 11 positions agree with TRBD2. Trimming at V came to 5 bases and at J to 9 bases, leaving 9 bases not matched to a gene. From germline, CDR1 is SEHNR and CDR2 FQNEAQ (reference sequence). There are 15 residues in the CDR3. Partial CDR3 DNA: TGTGCCAGCAGCGTTACTAGCGGGGGCGGCGGTGAG. This gives the protein CASSVTSGGGGE. The whole CDR3 reads CASSVTSGGGGEQFF.

In the case of this clone: The read ends 3 residues shy of where the CDR3 ends; the end is completed using the germline J gene. V usage is TRBV20-1 and J usage is TRBJ2-3; D is uncertain. Germline lookup yields CDR1 DFQATT and CDR2 SNEGSKA (reference sequence). V lost 1 base and J lost 5, with 4 bases in between. The CDR3 extends over 11 amino acids. Partial CDR3 DNA: TGCAGTGCTAGAGTCCGAGATACG. Protein sequence: CSARVRDT. The CDR3 as a whole reads CSARVRDTQYF.

In the case of this clone: The sequenced fragment ends 3 residues before the CDR3 boundary, so the rest is inferred from the germline J gene. J is TRBJ1-2 and V is TRBV6-2 or TRBV6-3; D possibly corresponds to TRBD1 (6 bases). The CDR3 is 14 amino acids. Germline CDR1 reads MNHEY; CDR2 reads SVGEGT. The part of the CDR3 DNA that was read is TGTGCCAGCAGCTCTGGCCGGACAGTCTGGGGC. Amino acids: CASSSGRTVWG. The full CDR3 protein is CASSSGRTVWGYTF.

Points on this clone: The DNA ends 3 residues before the CDR3 does, and the rest of the CDR3 is filled in from the germline J gene. The chain links TRBV20-1 to TRBJ2-7; 8 positions agree with TRBD2. CDR1 is DFQATT and CDR2 is SNEGSKA in the germline V gene (reference sequence). J lost 4 bases, V lost 5 bases, and 13 bases had no gene match. The CDR3 consists of 15 residues. The part of the CDR3 DNA that was read is TGCAGTGCTCCCGGCGAGAGCGGGGGATCGTACGAG. Its translation is CSAPGESGGSYE. The whole CDR3 region reads CSAPGESGGSYEQYF.

Here the CDR3 reads CASSVTGEKLFF. The covered CDR3 bases are TGTGCCAGTAGCGTGACGGGGGAAAAG. The rearrangement uses TRBV19 and TRBJ2-2, with D perhaps matching TRBD2 (6 bases). Read data end 3 residues before the CDR3 end; the end is taken from the germline J gene. The germline V gene has CDR1 LNHDA and CDR2 SQIVND (reference sequence). CDR3 length: 12 amino acids.

As regards this clone: From the germline J gene comes the end of the CDR3, since the read stops 3 residues before it. The sample holds other DNA sequences that translate to the same CDR3. The chain links TRBV7-2 to TRBJ1-3, with a tentative D call TRBD1 (5 bases). The V gene lost 1 base and the J gene lost 2 bases, with 9 bases spanning the gap. CDR3 length equals 15 residues. The germline V gene encodes CDR1 SGHTA and CDR2 FQGNSA. The CDR3: CASSLGGGAGNTIYF. Partial CDR3 DNA: TGTGCCAGCAGCTTAGGGGGGGGAGCTGGAAACACC.